What follows are 30 T cell receptor beta chains derived from one specimen sequenced in a study of blood T cell repertoires in COVID-19. Here immunoSEQ multiplex PCR was the method, and the copy in TCRdb shows in-frame clones only, minus some. The sample records fewer than 400,000 clones, nearly 90% being singletons. Sequencing was done on a sample of peripheral blood. Every receptor here comes from a woman in her thirties with COVID-19, enrolled during active disease.

The chain combines TRBV27 with TRBJ1-6, with TRBD1 as a possible D gene (6 bases). The V end lost 8 bases, the J end lost 1 base, and 12 bases lay between the germline ends. There are 15 residues in the CDR3. Germline lookup yields CDR1 MNHEY and CDR2 SMNVEV (reference sequence). The CDR3 loop is CASASTGSYNSPLHF. The DNA of the CDR3 is TGTGCCAGCGCCTCCACAGGGTCCTATAATTCACCCCTCCACTTT.

As to this clone: Other nucleotide sequences from this sample produce the same CDR3. In DNA, the CDR3 is TGTGCCAGTAGTATTGGGAGGACTGAAGCTTTCTTT. This encodes CASSIGRTEAFF. The V call is TRBV19, the J call TRBJ1-1, with D hard to call. The CDR3 contains 12 residues. Between the trimmed V and J ends, which lost 3 bases and 5 bases, there was a span of 7 bases. Germline lookup yields CDR1 LNHDA and CDR2 SQIVND (reference sequence).

Comments on this clone: Different DNA sequences within this sample yield the same CDR3. This rearrangement joins TRBV7-9 to TRBJ1-2; D may be TRBD1 (6 bases). Trimming stripped 1 base from V and 5 bases from J, with 8 bases between. Germline lookup yields CDR1 SEHNR and CDR2 FQNEAQ (reference sequence). This CDR3 is built from 13 residues. CDR3 DNA: TGTGCCAGCAGCTTAGACAGGGTATATGGCTACACCTTC. Its translation: CASSLDRVYGYTF.

This chain connects TRBV6-5 to TRBJ1-5, with 8 bases aligning to TRBD1. Germline V gene lookup returns CDR1 MNHEY and CDR2 SVGAGI. V shed 6 bases and J 2 bases; nucleotides not matched to a gene: 6. The CDR3 contains 15 residues. In nucleotides, the CDR3 is TGTGCCAGCAGCCAAGACAGGGGACGCAATCAGCCCCAGCATTTT. Encoded protein: CASSQDRGRNQPQHF.

CDR3 residues: CASSPVWVAGGENTGELFF. The DNA of the CDR3 is TGTGCCAGCAGCCCAGTTTGGGTAGCGGGGGGTGAGAACACCGGGGAGCTGTTTTTT. This chain uses TRBV7-8 with TRBJ2-2; TRBD2 aligns across 10 bases. The CDR3 length is 19 residues. Germline loops: CDR1 SGHVS, CDR2 FQNEAQ. The V segment lost 5 bases and the J segment 1 base; nucleotides outside the gene matches: 13.

This chain uses TRBV9 with TRBJ2-7; maybe TRBD1 (6 bases). V was trimmed by 0 bases and J by 6 bases, leaving 10 bases between them. The length of the CDR3 is 13 residues. Germline V gives CDR1 SGDLS, CDR2 YYNGEE. CDR3 in DNA: TGTGCCAGCAGCGTAGACAGGGTGGGCGAGCAGTACTTC. Encoded protein: CASSVDRVGEQYF.

The chain joins TRBV28 to TRBJ1-5, with 9 bases fitting TRBD1. Germline CDR1 is MDHEN and CDR2 is SYDVKM. The CDR3 length is 14 residues. Germline trimming cut 3 bases from V and 7 bases from J; bases unmatched to any gene: 4. This CDR3 reads CASSFRTGVQPQHF. As DNA, the CDR3 is TGTGCCAGCAGTTTCCGGACAGGGGTCCAGCCCCAGCATTTT.

The rearrangement joins TRBV10-3 to TRBJ1-2; unclear D gene. This CDR3 spans 13 amino acids. Germline V CDR1 and CDR2: ENHRY, SYGVKD. V gave up 3 bases and J gave up 4 bases, with 9 bases separating them. This chain's CDR3 is CAISEGLSYGYTF. Here the CDR3 DNA reads TGTGCCATCAGTGAAGGACTGAGCTATGGCTACACCTTC.

This chain uses TRBV20-1 with TRBJ2-5; no firm D call. CDR3 length: 11 residues. V shed 0 bases and J shed 9 bases, with 8 bases lying between them. Germline values: CDR1 DFQATT, CDR2 SNEGSKA (reference sequence). CDR3 nucleotide sequence: TGCAGTGCTAGAGATGTGGTAGCCCAGTACTTC. Translating it yields CSARDVVAQYF.

This chain connects TRBV9 to TRBJ2-3; the D gene is possibly TRBD1 (5 bases). This CDR3 has 14 residues. Germline CDR1 reads SGDLS; CDR2 reads YYNGEE. V was pared by 0 bases and J by 4 bases, with 9 bases between. In DNA form, the CDR3 reads TGTGCCAGCAGCGTAGCAGGCAGGGCAGATACGCAGTATTTT. Translation: CASSVAGRADTQYF.

This clone was detected once. The chain uses TRBV6-2 or TRBV6-3 and TRBJ1-2, with D hard to call. With 2 bases removed from V and 4 bases from J, the gap between germline ends came to 14 bases. The germline V gene has CDR1 MNHEY and CDR2 SVGEGT. The CDR3 consists of 15 residues. This chain's CDR3 is CASSYGPVLSYGYTF. The CDR3 DNA reads as TGTGCCAGCAGTTACGGTCCGGTACTTAGCTATGGCTACACCTTC.

The chain is built from TRBV19 and TRBJ1-6; D might be TRBD1 (5 bases). The germline V gene has CDR1 LNHDA and CDR2 SQIVND (reference sequence). This CDR3 region has 18 residues. The ends were cut back, 1 base at V and 3 bases at J, with 16 bases in the middle. This CDR3 reads CASSIGGDSVLYNSPLHF. The CDR3 DNA follows: TGTGCCAGTAGTATAGGAGGAGACAGCGTTCTCTATAATTCACCCCTCCACTTT.

In DNA, the CDR3 is TGTGCCACCCGTCGGGGGGGAGGAAACACCATATATTTT. This translates into CATRRGGGNTIYF. This chain connects TRBV19 to TRBJ1-3; maybe TRBD1 (5 bases). The V end was cut by 10 bases, the J end by 4 bases, with 14 bases between. Germline CDR1 LNHDA, CDR2 SQIVND (reference sequence). This CDR3 is built from 13 residues.

This clone was counted only a few times. The V and J genes are TRBV28 and TRBJ2-1; 9 positions agree with TRBD2. The CDR3 has 15 amino acids. Germline CDR1 reads MDHEN; CDR2 reads SYDVKM. V was clipped by 3 bases and J by 4 bases; unmatched bases: 4. The chain's CDR3 is CASSFLAGPYNEQFF. The CDR3 region has the DNA TGTGCCAGCAGTTTTCTAGCGGGGCCTTACAATGAGCAGTTCTTC.

V usage is TRBV12-3 or TRBV12-4 and J usage is TRBJ1-2, with D maybe TRBD1 (5 bases). Trimming cost V 3 bases and J 8 bases, with 13 bases left between them. This CDR3 spans 13 amino acids. The CDR3 here is CASSFDSFDGYTF. DNA for the CDR3: TGTGCCAGCAGTTTCGACAGTTTCGACGGCTACACCTTC.

The chain employs TRBV5-1 and TRBJ2-1; 10 bases map to TRBD2. The J segment lost 0 bases and the V segment lost 0 bases, leaving 6 bases of the junction unmatched. The CDR3 has 18 amino acids. CDR1 is SGHRS, CDR2 YFSETQ, per germline. The CDR3 bases are TGCGCCAGCAGCTTGGTTTCTAGCGGGAGCCGCTCCTACAATGAGCAGTTCTTC. Residues: CASSLVSSGSRSYNEQFF.

The chain joins TRBV5-1 to TRBJ2-6; 8 bases are shared with TRBD1. The CDR3 is 15 residues long. CDR1 and CDR2 (germline): SGHRS, YFSETQ. The V and J ends lost 4 bases and 10 bases, in that order; junction bases with no gene match: 10. The CDR3 DNA sequence: TGCGCCAGCAGCCCAGGGACAGGCCCTGTTAACGTCCTGACTTTC. It is translated as CASSPGTGPVNVLTF. Combining the CDR3 with reference TRBV5-1 and TRBJ2-6 gives the whole variable domain KAGVTQTPRYLIKTRGQQVTLSCSPISGHRSVSWYQQTPGQGLQFLFEYFSETQRNKGNFPGRFSGRQFSNSRSEMNVSTLELGDSALYLCASSPGTGPVNVLTFGAGSRLTVL.

The rearrangement links TRBV10-3 to TRBJ1-2; TRBD1 aligns across 7 bases. This CDR3 is built from 12 residues. After removal of 7 bases from V and 7 bases from J, the junction contained 6 bases not matched to a gene. The germline V gene encodes CDR1 ENHRY and CDR2 SYGVKD. The CDR3, as DNA: TGTGCCATCAATGCAGGGGGTGGTGGCTACACCTTC. It specifies CAINAGGGGYTF.

This clone was recorded once. The chain carries TRBV28 and TRBJ2-2, with D perhaps TRBD2 (7 bases). The CDR3 covers 15 residues. Germline CDR1 MDHEN, CDR2 SYDVKM. The V end was cut by 7 bases, the J end by 1 base, with 13 bases between. This CDR3 is CASTTGGQNTGELFF. The CDR3 DNA reads TGTGCCAGCACCACGGGGGGCCAGAACACCGGGGAGCTGTTTTTT. Drawing the rest from reference TRBV28 and TRBJ2-2, the complete variable domain is DVKVTQSSRYLVKRTGEKVFLECVQDMDHENMFWYRQDPGLGLRLIYFSYDVKMKEKGDIPEGYSVSREKKERFSLILESASTNQTSMYLCASTTGGQNTGELFFGEGSRLTVL.

The chain is built from TRBV19 and TRBJ1-4, with D possibly TRBD1 on 6 matching bases. Trimming shortened V by 2 bases and J by 8 bases, and 12 bases separated the two germline ends. This CDR3 comprises 14 residues. CDR1 is LNHDA, CDR2 SQIVND, per germline (reference sequence). This chain's CDR3 is CASSIQGHGEKLFF. The CDR3 DNA sequence: TGTGCCAGTAGTATACAGGGGCATGGGGAAAAACTGTTTTTT.

The V call is TRBV7-2, the J call TRBJ2-1, with 10 bases identical to TRBD2. Germline assignment: CDR1 SGHTA and CDR2 FQGNSA. Trimming at V came to 5 bases and at J to 10 bases, leaving 5 bases not matched to a gene. This CDR3 region has 13 residues. The CDR3 nucleotides are TGTGCCAGCAGCGTGAGCGGGGGGGCGGAGCAGTTCTTC. Amino acids: CASSVSGGAEQFF.

The chain carries TRBV15 and TRBJ2-3, with 8 positions matching TRBD2. The CDR3 is 17 residues long. V trimming: 0 bases; J trimming: 4 bases; junction bases outside the gene matches: 9. Germline V gene data show CDR1 as LNHNV and CDR2 as YYDKDF (reference sequence). CDR3 nucleotides: TGTGCCACCAGCAGAGATTTAAGCGGGGGTCCCGCAGATACGCAGTATTTT. This codes for CATSRDLSGGPADTQYF.

The chain couples TRBV6-1 to TRBJ2-3, with 7 bases aligning to TRBD2. There are 16 residues in the CDR3. CDR1 and CDR2 from the germline V gene are MNHNS and SASEGT. The V segment lost 4 bases and the J segment 4 bases; nucleotides outside the gene matches: 11. The CDR3 is CASSGGSGGGADTQYF. CDR3 sequence (DNA): TGTGCCAGCAGTGGTGGTTCTGGCGGGGGTGCAGATACGCAGTATTTT.

The V call is TRBV6-2 or TRBV6-3, the J call TRBJ2-1; 10 bases map to TRBD1. Germline assignment: CDR1 MNHEY and CDR2 SVGEGT. After removal of 6 bases from V and 4 bases from J, the junction contained 6 bases not matched to a gene. The CDR3 has 15 amino acids. CDR3 protein: CASSETGGGYNEQFF. The DNA for the CDR3 is TGTGCCAGCAGCGAGACAGGGGGCGGTTACAATGAGCAGTTCTTC.

CDR3 protein: CASSFGGTQNTGELFF. The CDR3 DNA reads as TGCGCCAGCAGCTTTGGAGGGACCCAGAACACCGGGGAGCTGTTTTTT. The rearrangement uses TRBV5-1 and TRBJ2-2; D is perhaps TRBD2 (6 bases). This CDR3 is built from 16 residues. CDR1 and CDR2 (germline): SGHRS, YFSETQ. The V and J ends lost 2 bases and 1 base respectively, with 12 bases between them.

The chain combines TRBV2 with TRBJ1-5; tentatively, D is TRBD1 (5 bases). Germline assignment: CDR1 SNHLY and CDR2 FYNNEI. V was trimmed by 2 bases and J by 1 base, leaving 15 bases between them. This CDR3 spans 17 amino acids. CDR3 residues: CASSETLTDSSNQPQHF. The CDR3 region has the DNA TGTGCCAGCAGTGAAACCCTGACAGACTCGAGCAATCAGCCCCAGCATTTT. The whole variable domain, remainder taken from reference TRBV2 and TRBJ1-5, is EPEVTQTPSHQVTQMGQEVILRCVPISNHLYFYWYRQILGQKVEFLVSFYNNEISEKSEIFDDQFSVERPDGSNFTLKIRSTKLEDSAMYFCASSETLTDSSNQPQHFGDGTRLSIL.

The chain has TRBV11-3 and TRBJ2-3; D possibly corresponds to TRBD2 (5 bases). The V gene's germline CDR1 is SGHNT and CDR2 YENEEA. V was trimmed by 4 bases and J by 2 bases, leaving 10 bases between them. CDR3 length equals 14 residues. CDR3 protein: CASSYRLPTDTQYF. The DNA of the CDR3 is TGTGCCAGCAGCTACCGACTACCCACAGATACGCAGTATTTT.

The genes are TRBV21-1 and TRBJ1-4. TRBV21-1 is designated a pseudogene. This CDR3 spans 14 amino acids. The CDR3 loop reads CASSNFATNEKLFF. The DNA for the CDR3 is TGTGCCAGCAGCAACTTTGCAACTAATGAAAAACTGTTTTTT.

This clone was detected a few times. The J gene is TRBJ2-7, the V gene TRBV3-1 (or the pseudogene TRBV3-2); 7 bases match TRBD1. The CDR3 contains 14 residues. CDR1 and CDR2 (germline): LGHDT, YNNKEL (reference sequence). V shed 3 bases, J shed 2 bases, and the junction held 4 bases outside the gene matches. CDR3 nucleotides: TGTGCCAGCAGCCATGCAACAGGGGCCTACGAGCAGTACTTC. It is translated as CASSHATGAYEQYF.

J is TRBJ1-6 and V is TRBV6-5, with TRBD1 matching 8 bases. V gave up 2 bases and J gave up 17 bases; unmatched junction bases: 14. This CDR3 is 15 amino acids long. The V gene's germline CDR1 is MNHEY and CDR2 SVGAGI. CDR3 coding DNA: TGTGCCAGCAGTTACGACAGGGGAGAAATTCAGGGGGTCCACTTT. The encoded protein is CASSYDRGEIQGVHF.